What follows are 18 T cell receptor beta chains derived from one specimen sequenced in a study of T-cell reconstitution after alpha-beta-depleted transplantation in children. Using unique molecular identifiers, the investigators prepared the TCRbeta library. MiXCR, run by TCRdb on the PCR reads, gives a single entry per CDR3 protein. This repertoire shows fewer than 550,000 distinct CDR3 sequences, 10% to 13% found once; its top ten account for around 2.2%. The sample in question was PBMCs, obtained before TCRalphabeta/CD19-depleted stem cell transplant. The source is a child aged 2 to 9 with inherited bone marrow failure, due to receive a stem cell transplant.

This clonotype has more than one count but fewer than ten. The CDR3 DNA follows: TGCAGCGCATCGCATCAGACTAGCGATTATGAGCAGTTCTTC. Amino acids: CSASHQTSDYEQFF. The V call is TRBV29-1, the J call TRBJ2-1, with 8 bases lining up with TRBD2. The length of the CDR3 is 14 residues. From germline, CDR1 is SQVTM and CDR2 ANQGSEA. Trimming took 7 bases from V and 8 from J; bases not matched to a gene: 13.

This clonotype was detected many times. The V and J genes are TRBV5-1 and TRBJ2-3; a possible D gene is TRBD1 (5 bases). V lost 0 bases and J 2 bases, leaving 10 bases between the germline ends. This CDR3 comprises 15 residues. CDR1 SGHRS and CDR2 YFSETQ come from the germline V gene. CDR3 protein: CASSLGQPYTDTQYF. As DNA, the CDR3 is TGCGCCAGCAGCTTGGGACAGCCTTACACAGATACGCAGTATTTT.

This clonotype was counted many times. This sequence joins TRBV28 and TRBJ2-5; 12 bases align to TRBD2. CDR1 and CDR2 (germline): MDHEN, SYDVKM. V gave up 4 bases and J gave up 3 bases; unmatched junction bases: 3. This CDR3 contains 15 residues. The CDR3 DNA sequence: TGTGCCAGCAGTTACCGACTAGCGGGGGAAGAGACCCAGTACTTC. Translating it yields CASSYRLAGEETQYF.

This clonotype appeared many times. The CDR3 reads CASSLNREFEKLFF. The DNA for the CDR3 is TGTGCCAGCAGCTTGAACAGGGAATTTGAAAAACTGTTTTTT. J is TRBJ1-4 and V is TRBV7-2, with D perhaps TRBD1 (6 bases). Germline lookup yields CDR1 SGHTA and CDR2 FQGNSA. The CDR3 consists of 14 residues. V lost 3 bases and J lost 7, with 12 bases in between.

This clonotype occurred many times. The rearrangement links TRBV4-3 to TRBJ1-3; D is perhaps TRBD1 (5 bases). Looked up from germline, CDR1 is LGHNA and CDR2 is YSLEER. With 0 bases removed from V and 0 bases from J, the gap between germline ends came to 18 bases. The CDR3 has 19 residues. Written as DNA, the CDR3 is TGCGCCAGCAGCCAAGATCGCAGGGTCGGGTGGCACTCTGGAAACACCATATATTTT. This gives the protein CASSQDRRVGWHSGNTIYF.

At least ten counts were recorded for this clonotype. The chain couples TRBV4-3 to TRBJ2-1, with D uncertain. Germline V gene lookup returns CDR1 LGHNA and CDR2 YSLEER. The CDR3 is 14 residues long. V gave up 4 bases and J gave up 6 bases, with 13 bases separating them. The CDR3 region has the DNA TGCGCCAGCAGCCCAGACCCTTCCGGCAATGAGCAGTTCTTC. It yields the protein CASSPDPSGNEQFF.

This clonotype came up many times. V is TRBV4-3 and J is TRBJ1-6; D is perhaps TRBD1 (5 bases). The CDR3 runs 17 residues. V dropped 5 bases and J dropped 7 bases, with 21 bases sitting between them. Germline CDR1 reads LGHNA; CDR2 reads YSLEER. The CDR3 spells CASSTLTGASGNSPLHF. The CDR3 bases are TGCGCCAGCAGCACATTAACCGGGGCATCGGGGAATTCACCCCTCCACTTT.

This clonotype occurred many times. CDR3 amino acids: CASSLSGHYEQYF. DNA of the CDR3: TGTGCCAGCAGTTTAAGCGGTCACTACGAGCAGTACTTC. The rearrangement links TRBV6-1 to TRBJ2-7; D perhaps matches TRBD2 (5 bases). Germline V gene data show CDR1 as MNHNS and CDR2 as SASEGT. Trimming took 5 bases from V and 3 from J, leaving 11 bases between them. This CDR3 has 13 residues.

Worth noting for this clonotype: One base away lies a much larger clone, so this may be a sequencing read error. The rearrangement uses TRBV13 and TRBJ2-7, with D unresolved. Trimming took 8 bases from V and 2 from J, leaving 13 bases between them. CDR1 PRHDT and CDR2 FYEKMQ come from the germline V gene (reference sequence). The CDR3 runs 13 residues. The CDR3 protein is CASGPNHPYEQYF. For the CDR3, the DNA is TGTGCCAGCGGCCCTAATCACCCCTACGAGCAGTACTTC.

CDR3 nucleotide sequence: TGTGCCTGGGGTGCCTCGTTCGAGCAGTACTTC. Translating it yields CAWGASFEQYF. The chain couples TRBV30 to TRBJ2-7; D is uncertain. From germline, CDR1 is GTSNPN and CDR2 SVGIG (reference sequence). With 5 bases removed from V and 6 bases from J, the gap between germline ends came to 11 bases. The CDR3 spans 11 residues.

This clonotype showed up many times. The rearrangement uses TRBV28 and TRBJ2-5; D not certain. CDR3 length equals 14 residues. The germline gives CDR1 MDHEN, CDR2 SYDVKM. V was trimmed by 5 bases and J by 5 bases, leaving 15 bases between them. The CDR3 sequence: CASSGGRVKETQYF. CDR3 nucleotides: TGTGCCAGCAGTGGCGGTAGGGTGAAGGAGACCCAGTACTTC.

This clonotype was seen at least ten times. V gene TRBV3-1 combines with J gene TRBJ2-7; D call uncertain. This CDR3 has 12 residues. Germline-derived CDR1 and CDR2 are LGHDT and YNNKEL (reference sequence). Trimming left V 1 base short and J 6 bases short, with 7 bases between. CDR3 amino acids: CASSQGGLEQYF. CDR3 nucleotides: TGTGCCAGCAGCCAAGGGGGTCTCGAGCAGTACTTC.

This clonotype was counted a few times. This chain links TRBV18 with TRBJ2-5; TRBD1 matches 9 bases. Germline CDR1 is KGHSH and CDR2 is LQKENI. Trimming cost V 0 bases and J 5 bases; bases outside gene matches: 4. The CDR3 has 15 amino acids. The CDR3 nucleotides are TGTGCCAGCTCACCACCGGGACAGGGCGGGGAGACCCAGTACTTC. Amino acids: CASSPPGQGGETQYF.

This clonotype was observed a handful of times. V gene TRBV2 combines with J gene TRBJ2-7, with 7 bases that match TRBD2. Trimming at V came to 2 bases and at J to 4 bases, leaving 8 bases not matched to a gene. The CDR3 has 15 residues. The germline gives CDR1 SNHLY, CDR2 FYNNEI. The CDR3 protein is CASSELGLTYYEQYF. For the CDR3, the DNA is TGTGCCAGCAGTGAATTGGGACTAACCTATTACGAGCAGTACTTC.

This clonotype was recorded a few times. The rearrangement links TRBV4-3 to TRBJ1-2; D gene ambiguous. V was pared by 1 base and J by 4 bases, with 10 bases between. Per germline, CDR1 LGHNA and CDR2 YSLEER. This CDR3 is built from 14 residues. CDR3 residues: CASSQGRESYGYTF. The CDR3 DNA follows: TGCGCCAGCAGCCAAGGGAGGGAGTCCTATGGCTACACCTTC.

This clonotype was detected many times. The chain couples TRBV10-2 to TRBJ2-2; the D gene is possibly TRBD1 (6 bases). V was shortened by 6 bases and J by 6 bases, with 17 bases between the two germline ends. This CDR3 region has 15 residues. Germline CDR1 is WSHSY and CDR2 is SAAADI. CDR3 sequence reads: CASREPRGRAGELFF. In DNA form, the CDR3 reads TGCGCCAGCAGAGAACCCAGGGGACGGGCCGGGGAGCTGTTTTTT.

This clonotype occurred many times. V gene TRBV29-1 combines with J gene TRBJ2-5; D is unclear. The CDR3 spans 14 residues. The germline V gene encodes CDR1 SQVTM and CDR2 ANQGSEA. V lost 6 bases and J 0 bases, leaving 14 bases between the germline ends. The chain's CDR3 is CSVVPIGDQETQYF. The CDR3 DNA is TGCAGCGTCGTCCCGATAGGAGACCAAGAGACCCAGTACTTC.

This clonotype was seen only a few times. The chain couples TRBV20-1 to TRBJ1-2, with D possibly TRBD1 on 5 matching bases. Germline V gene sequence: CDR1 DFQATT, CDR2 SNEGSKA (reference sequence). The CDR3 loop spans 13 amino acids. The V and J ends lost 1 base and 4 bases respectively, with 10 bases between them. DNA for the CDR3: TGCAGTGCTAGAGGCGGGGCTATCTATGGCTACACCTTC. Encoded protein: CSARGGAIYGYTF.